Listed below are T cell receptor beta chains from one sample, sequenced in a study of T cells after yellow fever vaccination. TCRdb fed the 5' RACE reads into MiXCR, producing one record per CDR3 protein. The repertoire holds approximately 300,000 distinct CDR3 sequences, with around a tenth as singletons. The sample in question was CD4+ T cells sorted from PBMCs, obtained 45 days after the yellow fever booster vaccination. These receptors were collected from a man younger than 35 who received the YFV17D yellow fever vaccine. CDR3s include the opening cysteine and the closing phenylalanine or tryptophan. The D gene is left open where the match is weak. Clone size is shown for a subset of rows, as once, few, many or a class of expanded clone.

v_call: TRBV9; d_call: TRBD2; clone_size: few; j_call: TRBJ2-3; cdr3_aa: CASSAYARGGGAEDTQYF; cdr3_nt: TGTGCCAGCAGCGCCTATGCCCGGGGCGGGGGGGCCGAAGATACGCAGTATTTT
v_call: TRBV16; d_call: -; clone_size: -; j_call: TRBJ1-1; cdr3_aa: CASSRGRLNTEAFF; cdr3_nt: TGTGCCAGCAGCCGGGGACGTCTGAACACTGAAGCTTTCTTT
v_call: TRBV27; d_call: -; clone_size: few; j_call: TRBJ1-5; cdr3_aa: CASSSDFRGGSNQPQHF; cdr3_nt: TGTGCCAGCAGTTCGGATTTCAGGGGTGGGAGCAATCAGCCCCAGCATTTT
v_call: TRBV5-1; d_call: -; clone_size: once; j_call: TRBJ1-1; cdr3_aa: CASSFGLRDTNTEAFF; cdr3_nt: TGCGCCAGCAGCTTTGGGCTCCGGGACACGAACACTGAAGCTTTCTTT
v_call: TRBV7-2; d_call: -; clone_size: few; j_call: TRBJ2-5; cdr3_aa: CASSGPDTRQYF; cdr3_nt: TGTGCCAGCAGCGGGCCGGACACCCGTCAGTACTTC
v_call: TRBV7-9; d_call: -; clone_size: few; j_call: TRBJ2-3; cdr3_aa: CASSFGDPTDTQYF; cdr3_nt: TGTGCCAGCAGCTTCGGCGATCCCACAGATACGCAGTATTTT
v_call: TRBV7-3; d_call: -; clone_size: -; j_call: TRBJ1-1; cdr3_aa: CASSFTSGGAGEAFF; cdr3_nt: TGTGCCAGCAGCTTCACTTCCGGGGGAGCTGGTGAAGCTTTCTTT
v_call: TRBV9; d_call: -; clone_size: -; j_call: TRBJ1-6; cdr3_aa: CASSGPGVSPLHF; cdr3_nt: TGTGCCAGCAGTGGCCCCGGAGTTTCACCCCTCCACTTT
v_call: TRBV7-8; d_call: TRBD2; clone_size: -; j_call: TRBJ2-1; cdr3_aa: CASSTRPSGAGLNEQFF; cdr3_nt: TGTGCCAGCAGCACCCGCCCTAGCGGGGCGGGCCTCAATGAGCAGTTCTTC
v_call: TRBV30; d_call: -; clone_size: -; j_call: TRBJ2-2; cdr3_aa: CAWNDRNTGELFF; cdr3_nt: TGTGCCTGGAATGACCGTAACACCGGGGAGCTGTTTTTT
v_call: TRBV12-3/TRBV12-4; d_call: -; clone_size: many; j_call: TRBJ2-2; cdr3_aa: CASSLLGSTGELFF; cdr3_nt: TGTGCCAGCAGTTTACTCGGTTCGACCGGGGAGCTGTTTTTT
v_call: TRBV28; d_call: -; clone_size: few; j_call: TRBJ2-3; cdr3_aa: CASHSGITDTQYF; cdr3_nt: TGTGCCAGCCATTCCGGGATCACAGATACGCAGTATTTT
v_call: TRBV7-9; d_call: -; clone_size: few; j_call: TRBJ1-4; cdr3_aa: CASSLNLGANEKLFF; cdr3_nt: TGTGCCAGCAGCTTAAATTTGGGTGCTAATGAAAAACTGTTTTTT
v_call: TRBV5-1; d_call: -; clone_size: few; j_call: TRBJ2-1; cdr3_aa: CASSSTVSYNEQFF; cdr3_nt: TGCGCCAGCAGTTCGACAGTGAGTTACAATGAGCAGTTCTTC
v_call: TRBV5-4; d_call: -; clone_size: medium-sized; j_call: TRBJ2-7; cdr3_aa: CASSRGLTTGEQYF; cdr3_nt: TGTGCCAGCAGCCGCGGGTTAACTACGGGAGAGCAGTACTTC
v_call: TRBV12-3/TRBV12-4; d_call: -; clone_size: few; j_call: TRBJ1-6; cdr3_aa: CASSPTAGDSPLHF; cdr3_nt: TGTGCCAGCAGTCCTACAGCTGGGGATTCACCCCTCCACTTT
v_call: TRBV7-2; d_call: -; clone_size: -; j_call: TRBJ1-1; cdr3_aa: CASSPGRVGQAEAFF; cdr3_nt: TGTGCCAGCAGCCCCGGTAGGGTCGGGCAGGCTGAAGCTTTCTTT
v_call: TRBV4-3; d_call: -; clone_size: -; j_call: TRBJ1-3; cdr3_aa: CASSQEKGASSGNTIYF; cdr3_nt: TGCGCCAGCAGCCAAGAAAAGGGCGCAAGCTCTGGAAACACCATATATTTT
v_call: TRBV2; d_call: -; clone_size: -; j_call: TRBJ2-5; cdr3_aa: CASGRALQETQYF; cdr3_nt: TGTGCCAGCGGAAGGGCTTTGCAAGAGACCCAGTACTTC
v_call: TRBV20-1; d_call: TRBD2; clone_size: -; j_call: TRBJ2-1; cdr3_aa: CSATPGGGRNEQFF; cdr3_nt: TGCAGTGCTACCCCCGGCGGGGGTAGAAATGAGCAGTTCTTC
v_call: TRBV18; d_call: TRBD1; clone_size: few; j_call: TRBJ2-3; cdr3_aa: CASSPPGTASTDTQYF; cdr3_nt: TGTGCCAGCTCACCACCTGGGACAGCTTCCACAGATACGCAGTATTTT
v_call: TRBV20-1; d_call: TRBD2; clone_size: -; j_call: TRBJ2-7; cdr3_aa: CSASGLAGLSYEQYF; cdr3_nt: TGCAGTGCTAGCGGACTAGCGGGGCTCTCCTACGAGCAGTACTTC
v_call: TRBV20-1; d_call: -; clone_size: few; j_call: TRBJ2-3; cdr3_aa: CSAGADSTDTQYF; cdr3_nt: TGCAGTGCAGGGGCAGATAGCACAGATACGCAGTATTTT
v_call: TRBV7-9; d_call: TRBD2; clone_size: -; j_call: TRBJ2-3; cdr3_aa: CASSGSGGAGDTQYF; cdr3_nt: TGTGCCAGCAGCGGATCCGGGGGGGCCGGAGATACGCAGTATTTT
v_call: TRBV5-6; d_call: -; clone_size: -; j_call: TRBJ1-2; cdr3_aa: CASRNRDGYTF; cdr3_nt: TGTGCCAGCAGAAACAGGGATGGCTACACCTTC
v_call: TRBV28; d_call: TRBD2; clone_size: -; j_call: TRBJ2-3; cdr3_aa: CASLAGGYVTDTQYF; cdr3_nt: TGTGCCAGCCTAGCGGGGGGCTACGTCACAGATACGCAGTATTTT
v_call: TRBV7-2; d_call: -; clone_size: -; j_call: TRBJ2-3; cdr3_aa: CASSFGAGGYTQYF; cdr3_nt: TGTGCCAGCAGTTTCGGAGCGGGCGGGTATACGCAGTATTTT
v_call: TRBV25-1; d_call: -; clone_size: -; j_call: TRBJ2-2; cdr3_aa: CASSDRAPNTGELFF; cdr3_nt: TGTGCCAGCAGTGACCGGGCCCCCAACACCGGGGAGCTGTTTTTT
v_call: TRBV7-7; d_call: TRBD1; clone_size: few; j_call: TRBJ2-2; cdr3_aa: CASSPQGAAGELFF; cdr3_nt: TGTGCCAGCAGCCCACAGGGGGCCGCCGGGGAGCTGTTTTTT
v_call: TRBV7-9; d_call: TRBD1; clone_size: -; j_call: TRBJ2-2; cdr3_aa: CASSSGIRGHLFGELFF; cdr3_nt: TGTGCCAGCAGCTCAGGGATCAGGGGGCATCTCTTCGGGGAGCTGTTTTTT
v_call: TRBV4-2; d_call: -; clone_size: few; j_call: TRBJ1-1; cdr3_aa: CASSQGGPNTEAFF; cdr3_nt: TGTGCCAGCAGCCAAGGGGGACCGAACACTGAAGCTTTCTTT
v_call: TRBV29-1; d_call: -; clone_size: few; j_call: TRBJ2-1; cdr3_aa: CSLNRAGGVNEQFF; cdr3_nt: TGCAGCCTGAACAGGGCTGGGGGGGTCAATGAGCAGTTCTTC
v_call: TRBV5-1; d_call: -; clone_size: -; j_call: TRBJ1-4; cdr3_aa: CASRPGPLEREKLFF; cdr3_nt: TGCGCCAGCAGACCCGGGCCCCTTGAACGAGAAAAACTGTTTTTT
v_call: TRBV5-4; d_call: TRBD2; clone_size: -; j_call: TRBJ2-1; cdr3_aa: CASRQSAGGHEQFF; cdr3_nt: TGTGCCAGCAGGCAGTCGGCGGGGGGTCATGAGCAGTTCTTC
v_call: TRBV5-6; d_call: -; clone_size: -; j_call: TRBJ1-4; cdr3_aa: CASSLQGFKEKLFF; cdr3_nt: TGTGCCAGCAGCTTACAGGGCTTCAAAGAAAAACTGTTTTTT
v_call: TRBV6-5; d_call: -; clone_size: few; j_call: TRBJ2-3; cdr3_aa: CASSYSTNLAGRDTQYF; cdr3_nt: TGTGCCAGCAGTTACTCGACGAATTTGGCGGGCAGAGATACGCAGTATTTT
v_call: TRBV9; d_call: -; clone_size: few; j_call: TRBJ1-1; cdr3_aa: CASSVDVQTNTEAFF; cdr3_nt: TGTGCCAGCAGCGTAGACGTACAGACGAACACTGAAGCTTTCTTT
v_call: TRBV12-3/TRBV12-4; d_call: -; clone_size: few; j_call: TRBJ1-1; cdr3_aa: CASRVMDTEAFF; cdr3_nt: TGTGCCAGCCGAGTTATGGACACTGAAGCTTTCTTT
v_call: TRBV5-1; d_call: -; clone_size: few; j_call: TRBJ2-2; cdr3_aa: CASSLGRTDTGELFF; cdr3_nt: TGCGCCAGCAGCTTGGGTAGGACTGACACCGGGGAGCTGTTTTTT
v_call: TRBV27; d_call: TRBD1; clone_size: -; j_call: TRBJ1-6; cdr3_aa: CASSLDRGVSPLHF; cdr3_nt: TGTGCCAGCAGTCTGGACAGGGGAGTATCACCCCTCCACTTT
v_call: TRBV4-1; d_call: -; clone_size: -; j_call: TRBJ2-7; cdr3_aa: CASSTEGVGFYEQYF; cdr3_nt: TGCGCCAGCAGCACGGAAGGGGTAGGCTTCTACGAGCAGTACTTC
v_call: TRBV5-6; d_call: TRBD1; clone_size: -; j_call: TRBJ2-2; cdr3_aa: CASSSTGGLTGELFF; cdr3_nt: TGTGCCAGCAGCTCCACAGGGGGGCTCACCGGGGAGCTGTTTTTT
v_call: TRBV14; d_call: -; clone_size: -; j_call: TRBJ1-1; cdr3_aa: CASSQGGSRMGTEAFF; cdr3_nt: TGTGCCAGCAGCCAGGGGGGCAGCCGAATGGGTACTGAAGCTTTCTTT
v_call: TRBV12-3/TRBV12-4; d_call: -; clone_size: few; j_call: TRBJ2-1; cdr3_aa: CASSLFSGAYNEQFF; cdr3_nt: TGTGCCAGCAGTTTATTTTCCGGGGCCTACAATGAGCAGTTCTTC
v_call: TRBV14; d_call: -; clone_size: -; j_call: TRBJ1-1; cdr3_aa: CASSQEWSRAEAFF; cdr3_nt: TGTGCCAGCAGCCAAGAGTGGAGTAGGGCTGAAGCTTTCTTT
v_call: TRBV29-1; d_call: TRBD1; clone_size: few; j_call: TRBJ2-3; cdr3_aa: CSVGPTGGGDTQYF; cdr3_nt: TGCAGCGTTGGGCCCACAGGGGGCGGGGATACGCAGTATTTT
v_call: TRBV5-1; d_call: -; clone_size: few; j_call: TRBJ2-5; cdr3_aa: CASSSLGFRETQYF; cdr3_nt: TGCGCCAGCAGCTCGCTAGGATTTAGAGAGACCCAGTACTTC
v_call: TRBV12-3/TRBV12-4; d_call: -; clone_size: many; j_call: TRBJ1-2; cdr3_aa: CASSLFQDYGYTF; cdr3_nt: TGTGCCAGCAGTTTGTTTCAGGACTATGGCTACACCTTC
v_call: TRBV5-1; d_call: -; clone_size: -; j_call: TRBJ1-2; cdr3_aa: CASSLEEGLYYGYTF; cdr3_nt: TGCGCCAGCAGCTTGGAAGAGGGTCTTTACTATGGCTACACCTTC
v_call: TRBV5-1; d_call: -; clone_size: -; j_call: TRBJ2-3; cdr3_aa: CASRKDQDSAVDTQYF; cdr3_nt: TGCGCCAGCAGAAAAGATCAGGACAGCGCGGTAGATACGCAGTATTTT
v_call: TRBV12-3/TRBV12-4; d_call: TRBD1; clone_size: -; j_call: TRBJ2-7; cdr3_aa: CASSIETGADEQYF; cdr3_nt: TGTGCCAGCAGTATAGAGACAGGGGCGGACGAGCAGTACTTC